These 20 T cell receptor beta chains came from one sample sequenced in a study of T-cell memory formation after mild COVID-19. A single record per CDR3 protein comes from TCRdb applying MiXCR to the 5' RACE reads. The table has fewer than 650,000 distinct CDR3 sequences, around 16% seen once. The material sequenced was PBMCs or a T cell subset sorted from them (not recorded which). These receptors all stem from an adult woman who had mild COVID-19 (a few samples of this study predate the infection). Cell type and time point are not known.

The rearrangement uses TRBV11-2 and TRBJ2-3; no definite D call. The CDR3 is 14 amino acids. Per the germline V gene, CDR1 is SGHAT and CDR2 is FQNNGV. Trimming shortened V by 4 bases and J by 1 base, and 9 bases separated the two germline ends. The CDR3 sequence is CASSSPIRTDTQYF. The CDR3 nucleotides read TGTGCCAGCAGCTCCCCGATACGCACAGATACGCAGTATTTT.

The genes are TRBV5-1 and TRBJ2-2; no clear D. The germline V gene encodes CDR1 SGHRS and CDR2 YFSETQ. The CDR3 is 14 amino acids. Trimming left V 1 base short and J 1 base short, with 5 bases between. The CDR3 reads CASSLQENTGELFF. In nucleotides, the CDR3 is TGCGCCAGCAGCTTGCAGGAGAACACCGGGGAGCTGTTTTTT.

This clonotype was recorded a few times. V and J are TRBV18 and TRBJ2-7; D may be TRBD2 (5 bases). The CDR3 is 13 residues long. V dropped 0 bases and J dropped 7 bases, with 10 bases sitting between them. Germline CDR1 KGHSH, CDR2 LQKENI. The CDR3 nucleotides are TGTGCCAGCTCACCACCTAGCCCGGGGGAGCAGTACTTC. This gives the protein CASSPPSPGEQYF. Together with reference TRBV18 and TRBJ2-7, the CDR3 gives the full variable domain: NAGVMQNPRHLVRRRGQEARLRCSPMKGHSHVYWYRQLPEEGLKFMVYLQKENIIDESGMPKERFSAEFPKEGPSILRIQQVVRGDSAAYFCASSPPSPGEQYFGPGTRLTVT.

The V gene is TRBV20-1, the J gene TRBJ2-1; possible D gene TRBD1, 7 bases. CDR1 and CDR2 (germline): DFQATT, SNEGSKA (reference sequence). V was shortened by 0 bases and J by 7 bases, with 16 bases between the two germline ends. This CDR3 has 15 amino acids. The CDR3 region has the DNA TGCAGTGCTAGAGAATGGAGGGGGCGATTGAATGAGCAGTTCTTC. It codes for CSAREWRGRLNEQFF.

This clonotype was observed at least ten times. The chain joins TRBV7-2 to TRBJ2-3, with TRBD2 matching over 11 bases. Germline CDR1 is SGHTA and CDR2 is FQGNSA. The CDR3 runs 17 residues. V was pared by 1 base and J by 3 bases, with 6 bases of the junction left unmatched. For the CDR3, the DNA is TGTGCCAGCAGCTTAGTTGGTAGCGGGAGGGCTACAGATACGCAGTATTTT. Translating gives CASSLVGSGRATDTQYF.

CDR3 loop: CASSLEMYEQYF. CDR3 DNA: TGTGCCAGCAGCTTAGAAATGTACGAGCAGTACTTC. The V call is TRBV7-9, the J call TRBJ2-7; D gene uncertain. This CDR3 contains 12 residues. Per germline, CDR1 SEHNR and CDR2 FQNEAQ (reference sequence). V lost 1 base to trimming and J lost 4 bases, with 5 bases between them.

In this sample, this clonotype turned up a few times. The chain combines TRBV6-5 with TRBJ2-1, with TRBD2 matching 10 bases. Germline CDR1 MNHEY, CDR2 SVGAGI. Losses at the gene ends were 5 bases for V and 5 bases for J; bases not matched to a gene: 9. This CDR3 has 16 amino acids. The CDR3 DNA follows: TGTGCCAGCAGTCCAAAGACTAGCGGGCGGCACAATGAGCAGTTCTTC. Its protein product is CASSPKTSGRHNEQFF.

This chain links TRBV7-9 with TRBJ2-3; no reliable D call. This CDR3 contains 15 residues. CDR1 and CDR2 from the germline V gene are SEHNR and FQNEAQ (reference sequence). V gave up 1 base and J gave up 6 bases, with 14 bases separating them. The CDR3 sequence is CASSLVPSLSDTQYF. For the CDR3, the DNA is TGTGCCAGCAGCTTAGTACCATCCCTCTCGGATACGCAGTATTTT.

The V call is TRBV9, the J call TRBJ1-1; 8 bases line up with TRBD1. The CDR3 contains 15 residues. Germline CDR1 SGDLS, CDR2 YYNGEE. Losses at the gene ends were 2 bases for V and 1 base for J; bases not matched to a gene: 4. This chain's CDR3 is CASSVGQGSNTEAFF. As DNA, the CDR3 is TGTGCCAGCAGCGTTGGACAGGGTTCGAACACTGAAGCTTTCTTT. Full variable domain (outside the CDR3, taken from reference TRBV9 and TRBJ1-1): DSGVTQTPKHLITATGQRVTLRCSPRSGDLSVYWYQQSLDQGLQFLIQYYNGEERAKGNILERFSAQQFPDLHSELNLSSLELGDSALYFCASSVGQGSNTEAFFGQGTRLTVV.

In DNA form, the CDR3 reads TGTGCCAGCAGCAGTGGACAGGGGGCTTTTCAGCCCCAGCATTTT. This codes for CASSSGQGAFQPQHF. The chain is built from TRBV5-5 and TRBJ1-5; 11 positions agree with TRBD1. Trimming cost V 4 bases and J 6 bases; bases outside gene matches: 6. Per the germline V gene, CDR1 is SGHKS and CDR2 is YYEKEE (reference sequence). The CDR3 runs 15 residues.

This clonotype was observed a few times. The CDR3 DNA reads as TGTGCCAGCAGCCGGAGCCAAGGGAATACGCAGTATTTT. Translation: CASSRSQGNTQYF. The genes are TRBV3-1 and TRBJ2-3; D is unclear. CDR3 length equals 13 residues. V was shortened by 4 bases and J by 7 bases, with 12 bases between the two germline ends. The germline V gene has CDR1 LGHDT and CDR2 YNNKEL (reference sequence).

This clonotype showed up just a few times. This chain uses TRBV7-2 with TRBJ1-6; 7 nucleotides match TRBD1. Looked up from germline, CDR1 is SGHTA and CDR2 is FQGNSA. V shed 3 bases, J shed 9 bases, and the junction held 11 bases outside the gene matches. The CDR3 runs to 16 residues. The CDR3 DNA reads as TGTGCCAGCAGCTTGGACAGGCAATTAGGCGTTTCACCCCTCCACTTT. Protein product: CASSLDRQLGVSPLHF.

The CDR3 region is CASRATSGISGTGELFF. DNA of the CDR3: TGTGCCAGCAGGGCGACTAGCGGGATTTCGGGCACCGGGGAGCTGTTTTTT. J is TRBJ2-2 and V is TRBV12-3 or TRBV12-4, with 11 bases aligning to TRBD2. This CDR3 spans 17 amino acids. The V and J ends lost 6 bases and 4 bases, in that order; junction bases with no gene match: 10.

The CDR3 bases are TGTGCCAGCTCGCAAGAAACAGATACGCAGTATTTT. As protein: CASSQETDTQYF. The chain carries TRBV4-2 and TRBJ2-3; D call uncertain. Trimming removed 8 bases from V and 3 bases from J, with 9 bases in between. Germline values: CDR1 LGHNA, CDR2 YNFKEQ. CDR3 size: 12 residues.

This clonotype was picked up a small number of times. The gene calls are TRBV7-3 and TRBJ2-1, with TRBD1 matching over 9 bases. The CDR3 runs to 15 residues. Unmatched junction bases numbered 12, after V lost 5 bases and J lost 10 bases. Germline V gene data show CDR1 as SGHTA and CDR2 as FQGTGA. The CDR3 reads CASSPGQWTGDEQFF. DNA of the CDR3: TGTGCCAGCAGCCCTGGCCAATGGACAGGGGACGAGCAGTTCTTC.

In its sample, this clonotype was seen many times. The chain joins TRBV5-1 to TRBJ2-1; D call uncertain. The V gene's germline CDR1 is SGHRS and CDR2 YFSETQ. The CDR3 has 14 amino acids. V lost 2 bases, J lost 1 base, and 7 bases lay in between. CDR3 sequence reads: CASSFDPSYNEQFF. The CDR3 DNA reads as TGCGCCAGCAGCTTTGATCCTTCCTACAATGAGCAGTTCTTC.

This clonotype was seen only a few times. This rearrangement joins TRBV11-2 to TRBJ1-2, with D possibly TRBD1 on 5 matching bases. V was cut by 6 bases and J by 4 bases, with 12 bases left in between. CDR3 size: 13 residues. In germline, CDR1 is SGHAT, CDR2 FQNNGV. In DNA, the CDR3 is TGTGCCAGCAGAGAGGGGCTCGGCTATGGCTACACCTTC. Translation: CASREGLGYGYTF. The variable domain in full, with the rest retrieved from reference TRBV11-2 and TRBJ1-2, is EAGVAQSPRYKIIEKRQSVAFWCNPISGHATLYWYQQILGQGPKLLIQFQNNGVVDDSQLPKDRFSAERLKGVDSTLKIQPAKLEDSAVYLCASREGLGYGYTFGSGTRLTVV.

This clonotype appeared many times. The J gene is TRBJ1-1, the V gene TRBV5-1; D gene uncertain. The germline CDR1 and CDR2 sequences are SGHRS and YFSETQ. V was shortened by 0 bases and J by 0 bases, with 9 bases between the two germline ends. The CDR3 length is 15 residues. Here the CDR3 reads CASSLGGNLNTEAFF. The CDR3 DNA sequence: TGCGCCAGCAGCTTGGGAGGGAACCTGAACACTGAAGCTTTCTTT.

The chain links TRBV6-2 or TRBV6-3 to TRBJ1-5; TRBD1 aligns across 8 bases. The CDR3 sequence is 16 residues long. The germline CDR1 and CDR2 sequences are MNHEY and SVGEGT. V lost 6 bases to trimming and J lost 5 bases; unmatched junction nucleotides: 12. CDR3 nucleotides: TGTGCCAGCAGGAGACAGGGGAACGTTCGAGATCAGCCCCAGCATTTT. Its translation: CASRRQGNVRDQPQHF.

This clonotype was counted between two and nine times. The chain joins TRBV20-1 to TRBJ1-1, with TRBD1 matching over 10 bases. There are 14 residues in the CDR3. CDR1 and CDR2 (germline): DFQATT, SNEGSKA (reference sequence). Germline trimming cut 5 bases from V and 1 base from J; bases unmatched to any gene: 4. The CDR3 loop reads CSAWGQGTNTEAFF. CDR3 sequence (DNA): TGCAGTGCTTGGGGACAGGGGACGAACACTGAAGCTTTCTTT.